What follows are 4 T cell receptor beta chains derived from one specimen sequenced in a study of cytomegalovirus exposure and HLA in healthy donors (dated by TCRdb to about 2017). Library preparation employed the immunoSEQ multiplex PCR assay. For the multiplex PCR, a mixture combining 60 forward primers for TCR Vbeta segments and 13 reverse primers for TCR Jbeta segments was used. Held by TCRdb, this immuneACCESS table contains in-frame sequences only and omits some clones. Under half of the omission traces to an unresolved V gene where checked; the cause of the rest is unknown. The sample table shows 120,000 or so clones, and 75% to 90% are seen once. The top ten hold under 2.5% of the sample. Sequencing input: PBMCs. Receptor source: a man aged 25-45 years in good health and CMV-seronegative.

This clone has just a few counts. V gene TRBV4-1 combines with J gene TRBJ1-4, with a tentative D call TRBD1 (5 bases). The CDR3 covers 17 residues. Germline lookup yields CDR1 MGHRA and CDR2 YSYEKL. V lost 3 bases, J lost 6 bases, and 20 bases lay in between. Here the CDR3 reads CASSQPLVRSGDEKLFF. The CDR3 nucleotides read TGCGCCAGCAGCCAGCCCCTCGTCAGGTCGGGGGATGAAAAACTGTTTTTT.

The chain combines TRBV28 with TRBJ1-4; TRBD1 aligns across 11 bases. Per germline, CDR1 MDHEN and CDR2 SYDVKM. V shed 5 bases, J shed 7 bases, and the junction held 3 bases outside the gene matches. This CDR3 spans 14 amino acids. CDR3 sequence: CASSGQGAGEKLFF. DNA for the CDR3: TGTGCCAGCAGTGGACAGGGGGCAGGTGAAAAACTGTTTTTT.

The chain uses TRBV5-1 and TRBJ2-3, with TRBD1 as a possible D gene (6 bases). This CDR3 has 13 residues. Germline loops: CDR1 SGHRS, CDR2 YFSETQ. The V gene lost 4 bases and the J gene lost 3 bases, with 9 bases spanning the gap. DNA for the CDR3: TGCGCCAGCAGCAGAGACAGGACAGATACGCAGTATTTT. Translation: CASSRDRTDTQYF. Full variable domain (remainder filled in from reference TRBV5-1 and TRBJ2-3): KAGVTQTPRYLIKTRGQQVTLSCSPISGHRSVSWYQQTPGQGLQFLFEYFSETQRNKGNFPGRFSGRQFSNSRSEMNVSTLELGDSALYLCASSRDRTDTQYFGPGTRLTVL.

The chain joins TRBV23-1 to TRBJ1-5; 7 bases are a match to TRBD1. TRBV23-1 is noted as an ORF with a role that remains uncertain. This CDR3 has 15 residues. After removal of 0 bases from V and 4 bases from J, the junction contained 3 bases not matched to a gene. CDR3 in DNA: TGCGCCAGCAGTCAATCGAGACAGGGAAATCAGCCCCAGCATTTT. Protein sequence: CASSQSRQGNQPQHF.